The next 7 T cell receptor beta chains were all read from a single sample in a study of tissue T cells after allogeneic stem cell transplantation. Generated by immunoSEQ multiplex PCR, the TCRdb table keeps only in-frame clones and is missing some. The sample lists around 40,000 clones; roughly 92% were seen once. The source was blood, collected before transplantation. The receptors stem from a woman aged 35-75 years who later had graft-versus-host disease after an allogeneic stem cell transplant.

The V gene is TRBV19, the J gene TRBJ2-2; 7 bases map to TRBD2. This CDR3 contains 17 residues. Germline V gives CDR1 LNHDA, CDR2 SQIVND (reference sequence). Unmatched junction bases numbered 10, after V lost 3 bases and J lost 3 bases. The CDR3 here is CASSMRGGRADTGELFF. The DNA of the CDR3 is TGTGCCAGTAGTATGAGGGGAGGGCGGGCCGACACCGGGGAGCTGTTTTTT.

The rearrangement uses TRBV25-1 and TRBJ2-3; 7 bases match TRBD2. CDR1 is MGHDK, CDR2 SYGVNS, per germline. The CDR3 totals 15 residues. J gave up 5 bases and V 4 bases, and 9 bases lay outside the gene matches. The CDR3 sequence: CASSVVAGERDTQYF. CDR3 DNA: TGTGCCAGCAGTGTTGTCGCGGGAGAAAGAGATACGCAGTATTTT. Drawing the rest from reference TRBV25-1 and TRBJ2-3, the complete variable domain is EADIYQTPRYLVIGTGKKITLECSQTMGHDKMYWYQQDPGMELHLIHYSYGVNSTEKGDLSSESTVSRIRTEHFPLTLESARPSHTSQYLCASSVVAGERDTQYFGPGTRLTVL.

This clone was detected only once. The V and J genes are TRBV27 and TRBJ2-7, with D possibly TRBD1 on 5 matching bases. Between the trimmed V and J ends, which lost 2 bases and 0 bases, there was a span of 8 bases. Germline V CDR1 and CDR2: MNHEY, SMNVEV (reference sequence). The CDR3 consists of 14 residues. CDR3 sequence: CASSLRGHSYEQYF. The CDR3 DNA reads TGTGCCAGCAGTTTAAGGGGCCACTCCTACGAGCAGTACTTC.

This clone was counted a few times. The chain joins TRBV7-9 to TRBJ1-2; 9 bases line up with TRBD1. J gave up 4 bases and V 5 bases, and 5 bases lay outside the gene matches. CDR1 and CDR2 (germline): SEHNR, FQNEAQ (reference sequence). The CDR3 is made up of 14 amino acids. The CDR3 here is CASSQGTGSYGYTF. CDR3 nucleotide sequence: TGTGCCAGCAGCCAAGGGACAGGGAGCTATGGCTACACCTTC.

The chain carries TRBV20-1 and TRBJ2-5; D gene unclear. V gave up 3 bases and J gave up 5 bases, with 4 bases separating them. The germline V gene encodes CDR1 DFQATT and CDR2 SNEGSKA (reference sequence). The CDR3 is 10 residues long. The CDR3 loop is CSASWETQYF. The DNA for the CDR3 is TGCAGTGCTAGCTGGGAGACCCAGTACTTC.

For the CDR3, the DNA is TGTGCCAGCAGCTCAAAGACAGGGCTCTACGAGCAGTACTTC. Translation gives CASSSKTGLYEQYF. The chain has TRBV7-2 and TRBJ2-7; TRBD1 matches 7 bases. Per the germline V gene, CDR1 is SGHTA and CDR2 is FQGNSA. Trimming cost V 4 bases and J 3 bases; bases outside gene matches: 6. This CDR3 contains 14 residues.

This clone was picked up one time. CDR3 amino acids: CASSHRLDAQYF. The CDR3 bases are TGTGCCAGCAGCCACAGACTAGATGCCCAGTACTTC. The rearrangement links TRBV12-3 or TRBV12-4 to TRBJ2-5, with a possible D match to TRBD2 (6 bases). The CDR3 consists of 12 residues. Trimming removed 6 bases at V and 9 bases at J, with 14 bases between.